This TCR beta chain is drawn from a study of cytomegalovirus exposure and HLA in healthy donors. Study observations and caveats: The tendency of first-cohort TCR clusters to co-occur in the 100 to 150 validation repertoires was identified by a subsequent analysis.

Profiling relied on immunoSEQ multiplex PCR, and the TCRdb table lists in-frame clones only, not all of them. Here the sample spans about 360,000 clones, just over 85% being singletons. About this clone: Its antigen is unidentified.

The donors were in the roughly 120-subject validation cohort, distinct from the roughly 720-subject first cohort. V lost 5 bases to trimming and J lost 6 bases; unmatched junction nucleotides: 8. The CDR3 spans 14 residues. Germline assignment: CDR1 SGHVS and CDR2 FQNEAQ. The material sequenced was PBMCs. This TCR was sampled from a woman aged 18-35 years in good health and CMV-seronegative. This chain connects TRBV7-8 to TRBJ2-7; 9 bases are shared with TRBD1. This CDR3 reads CASSLWTGVVEQYF. The CDR3 nucleotides read TGTGCCAGCAGCCTTTGGACAGGGGTGGTCGAGCAGTACTTC.